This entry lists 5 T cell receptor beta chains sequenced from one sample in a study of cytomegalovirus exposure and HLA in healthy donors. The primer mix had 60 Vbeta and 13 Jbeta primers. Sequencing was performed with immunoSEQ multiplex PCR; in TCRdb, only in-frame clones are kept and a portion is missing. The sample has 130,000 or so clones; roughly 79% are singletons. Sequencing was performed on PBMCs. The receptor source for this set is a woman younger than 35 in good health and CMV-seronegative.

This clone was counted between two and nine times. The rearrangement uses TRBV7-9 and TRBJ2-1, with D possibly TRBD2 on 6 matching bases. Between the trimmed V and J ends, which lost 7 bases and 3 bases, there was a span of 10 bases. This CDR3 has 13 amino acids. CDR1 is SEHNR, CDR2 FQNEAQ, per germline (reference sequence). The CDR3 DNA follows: TGTGCCAGCAAGCTAGCGAGCTACAATGAGCAGTTCTTC. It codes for CASKLASYNEQFF.

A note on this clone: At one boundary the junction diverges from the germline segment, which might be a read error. The CDR3 here is CAWSVGGTTIYF. The CDR3 DNA reads as TGTGCCTGGAGTGTGGGGGGAACCACCATATATTTT. The genes are TRBV30 and TRBJ1-3; the D gene is possibly TRBD1 (5 bases). Germline CDR1 is GTSNPN and CDR2 is SVGIG (reference sequence). The CDR3 is made up of 12 amino acids.

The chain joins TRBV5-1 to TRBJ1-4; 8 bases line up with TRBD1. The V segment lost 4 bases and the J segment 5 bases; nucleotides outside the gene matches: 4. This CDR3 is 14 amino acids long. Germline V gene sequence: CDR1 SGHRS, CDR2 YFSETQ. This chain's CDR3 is CASSPGQANEKLFF. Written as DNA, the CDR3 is TGCGCCAGCAGCCCGGGACAGGCAAATGAAAAACTGTTTTTT.

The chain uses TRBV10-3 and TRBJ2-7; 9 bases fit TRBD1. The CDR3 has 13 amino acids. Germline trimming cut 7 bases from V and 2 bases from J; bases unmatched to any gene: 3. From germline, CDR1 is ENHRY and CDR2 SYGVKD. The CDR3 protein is CAIMGTGTYEQYF. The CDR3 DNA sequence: TGTGCCATCATGGGGACAGGGACCTACGAGCAGTACTTC.

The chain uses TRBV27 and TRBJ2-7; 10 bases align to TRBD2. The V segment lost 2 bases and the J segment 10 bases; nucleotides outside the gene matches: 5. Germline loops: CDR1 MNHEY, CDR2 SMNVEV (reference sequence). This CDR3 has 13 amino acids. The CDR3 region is CASSLTSGVYQYF. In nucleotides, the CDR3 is TGTGCCAGCAGTTTAACTAGCGGGGTTTATCAGTACTTC.